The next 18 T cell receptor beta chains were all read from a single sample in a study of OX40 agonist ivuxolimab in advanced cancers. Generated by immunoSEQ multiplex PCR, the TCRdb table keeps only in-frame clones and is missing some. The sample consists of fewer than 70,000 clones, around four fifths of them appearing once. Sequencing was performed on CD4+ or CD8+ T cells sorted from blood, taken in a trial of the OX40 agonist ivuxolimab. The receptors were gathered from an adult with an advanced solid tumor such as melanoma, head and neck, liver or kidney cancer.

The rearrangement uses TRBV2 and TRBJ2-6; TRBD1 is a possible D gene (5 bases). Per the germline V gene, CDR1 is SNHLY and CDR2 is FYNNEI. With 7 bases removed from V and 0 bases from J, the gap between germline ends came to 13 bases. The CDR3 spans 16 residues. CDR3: CASTDKRPSGANVLTF. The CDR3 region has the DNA TGTGCCAGCACGGACAAGAGGCCCTCTGGGGCCAACGTCCTGACTTTC.

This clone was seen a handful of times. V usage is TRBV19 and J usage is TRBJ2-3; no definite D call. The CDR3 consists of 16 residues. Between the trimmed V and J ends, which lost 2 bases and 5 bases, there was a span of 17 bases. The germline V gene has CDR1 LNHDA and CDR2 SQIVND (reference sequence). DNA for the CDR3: TGTGCCAGTAGTATAAGACACAAAGGCGGTCGAGATACGCAGTATTTT. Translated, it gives CASSIRHKGGRDTQYF.

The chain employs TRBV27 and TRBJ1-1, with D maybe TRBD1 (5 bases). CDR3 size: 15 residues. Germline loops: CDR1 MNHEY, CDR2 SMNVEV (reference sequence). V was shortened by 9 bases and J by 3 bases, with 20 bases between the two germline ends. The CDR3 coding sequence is TGTGCCAGTTGGTCCCCCGGGGGTTGGCACACTGAAGCTTTCTTT. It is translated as CASWSPGGWHTEAFF.

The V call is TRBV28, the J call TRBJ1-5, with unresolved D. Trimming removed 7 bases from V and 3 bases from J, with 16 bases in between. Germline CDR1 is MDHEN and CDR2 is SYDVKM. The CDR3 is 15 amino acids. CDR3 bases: TGTGCCAGCAAATACCGGCGGGCCCTCAATCAGCCCCAGCATTTT. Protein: CASKYRRALNQPQHF.

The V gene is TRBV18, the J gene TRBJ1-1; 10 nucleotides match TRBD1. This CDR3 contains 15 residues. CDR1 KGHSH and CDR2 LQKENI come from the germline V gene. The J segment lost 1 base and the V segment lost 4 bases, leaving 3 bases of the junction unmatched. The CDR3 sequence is CASSRDRGPNTEAFF. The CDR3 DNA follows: TGTGCCAGCTCACGCGACAGGGGGCCGAACACTGAAGCTTTCTTT. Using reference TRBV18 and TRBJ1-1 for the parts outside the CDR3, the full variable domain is NAGVMQNPRHLVRRRGQEARLRCSPMKGHSHVYWYRQLPEEGLKFMVYLQKENIIDESGMPKERFSAEFPKEGPSILRIQQVVRGDSAAYFCASSRDRGPNTEAFFGQGTRLTVV.

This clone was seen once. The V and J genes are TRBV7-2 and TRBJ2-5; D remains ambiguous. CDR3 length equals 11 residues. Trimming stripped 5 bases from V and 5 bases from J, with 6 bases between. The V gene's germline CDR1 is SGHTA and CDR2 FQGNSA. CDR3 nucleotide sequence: TGTGCCAGCAGCCTTTTGGAGACCCAGTACTTC. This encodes CASSLLETQYF. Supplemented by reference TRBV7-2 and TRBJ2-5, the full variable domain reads GAGVSQSPSNKVTEKGKDVELRCDPISGHTALYWYRQSLGQGLEFLIYFQGNSAPDKSGLPSDRFSAERTGGSVSTLTIQRTQQEDSAVYLCASSLLETQYFGPGTRLLVL.

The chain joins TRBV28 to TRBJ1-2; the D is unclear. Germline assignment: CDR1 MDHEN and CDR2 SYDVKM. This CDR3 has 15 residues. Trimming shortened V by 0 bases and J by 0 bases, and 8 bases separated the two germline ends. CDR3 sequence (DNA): TGTGCCAGCAGTTTATGGGCGGCTACTAACTATGGCTACACCTTC. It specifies CASSLWAATNYGYTF.

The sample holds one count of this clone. CDR3 sequence: CASSPWRAGLTGELFF. CDR3 DNA: TGCGCCAGCAGCCCGTGGCGGGCGGGTCTCACCGGGGAGCTGTTTTTT. The J gene is TRBJ2-2, the V gene TRBV5-1, with D maybe TRBD2 (5 bases). The germline V gene has CDR1 SGHRS and CDR2 YFSETQ. The CDR3 is 16 amino acids. V lost 4 bases, J lost 4 bases, and 17 bases lay in between.

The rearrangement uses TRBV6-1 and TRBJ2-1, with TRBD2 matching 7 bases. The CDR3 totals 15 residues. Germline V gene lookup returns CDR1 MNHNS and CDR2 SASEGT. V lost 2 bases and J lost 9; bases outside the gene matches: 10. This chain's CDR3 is CASSELTGGMGEQFF. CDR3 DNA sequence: TGTGCCAGCAGTGAATTGACGGGAGGTATGGGTGAGCAGTTCTTC.

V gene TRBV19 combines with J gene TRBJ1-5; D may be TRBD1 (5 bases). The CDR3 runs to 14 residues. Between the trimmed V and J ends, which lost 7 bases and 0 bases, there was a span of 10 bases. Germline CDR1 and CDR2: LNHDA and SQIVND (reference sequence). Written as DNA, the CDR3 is TGTGCCAGTATGGGGGTAGGTAGCAATCAGCCCCAGCATTTT. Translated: CASMGVGSNQPQHF. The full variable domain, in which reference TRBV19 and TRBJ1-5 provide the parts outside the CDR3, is DGGITQSPKYLFRKEGQNVTLSCEQNLNHDAMYWYRQDPGQGLRLIYYSQIVNDFQKGDIAEGYSVSREKKESFPLTVTSAQKNPTAFYLCASMGVGSNQPQHFGDGTRLSIL.

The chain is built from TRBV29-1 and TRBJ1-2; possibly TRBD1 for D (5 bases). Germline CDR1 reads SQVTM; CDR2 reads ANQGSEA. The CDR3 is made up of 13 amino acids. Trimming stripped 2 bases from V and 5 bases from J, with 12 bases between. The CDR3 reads CSVEQGAGYGYTF. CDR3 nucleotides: TGCAGCGTTGAACAAGGGGCCGGGTATGGCTACACCTTC.

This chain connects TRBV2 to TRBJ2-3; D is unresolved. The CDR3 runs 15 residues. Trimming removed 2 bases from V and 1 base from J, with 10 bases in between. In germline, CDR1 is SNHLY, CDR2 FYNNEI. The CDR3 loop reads CASSEFLTRTDTQYF. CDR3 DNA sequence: TGTGCCAGCAGTGAATTTCTTACCCGCACAGATACGCAGTATTTT.

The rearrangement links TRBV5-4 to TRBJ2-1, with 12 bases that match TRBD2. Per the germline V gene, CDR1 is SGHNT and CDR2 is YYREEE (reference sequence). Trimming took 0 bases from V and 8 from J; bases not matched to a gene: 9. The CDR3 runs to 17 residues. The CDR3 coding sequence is TGTGCCAGCAGCTTGGCCGGACTAGCGGGGAACATGGATGAGCAGTTCTTC. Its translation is CASSLAGLAGNMDEQFF.

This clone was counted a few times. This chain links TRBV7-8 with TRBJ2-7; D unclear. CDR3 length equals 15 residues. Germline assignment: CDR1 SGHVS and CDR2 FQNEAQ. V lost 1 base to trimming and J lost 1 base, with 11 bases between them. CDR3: CASSLVAVTSYEQYF. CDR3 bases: TGTGCCAGCAGCTTAGTGGCGGTAACTTCCTACGAGCAGTACTTC.

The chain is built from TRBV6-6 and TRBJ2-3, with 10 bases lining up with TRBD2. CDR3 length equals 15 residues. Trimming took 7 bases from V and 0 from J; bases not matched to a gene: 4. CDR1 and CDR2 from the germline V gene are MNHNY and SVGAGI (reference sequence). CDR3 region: CASKPSGGSTDTQYF. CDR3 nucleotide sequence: TGTGCCAGCAAACCTAGCGGGGGTAGCACAGATACGCAGTATTTT.

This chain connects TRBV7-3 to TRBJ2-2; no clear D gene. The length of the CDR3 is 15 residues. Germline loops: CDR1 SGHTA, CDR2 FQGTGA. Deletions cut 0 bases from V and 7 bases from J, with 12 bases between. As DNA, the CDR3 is TGTGCCAGCAGCTTAACGGTCCTTCCGCACGGGGAGCTGTTTTTT. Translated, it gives CASSLTVLPHGELFF.

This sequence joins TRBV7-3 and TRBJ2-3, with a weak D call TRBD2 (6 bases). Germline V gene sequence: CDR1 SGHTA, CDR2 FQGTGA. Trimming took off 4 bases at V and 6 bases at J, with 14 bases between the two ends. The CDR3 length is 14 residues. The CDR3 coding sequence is TGTGCCAGCAGCTCCTTGACTAGATTCGATACGCAGTATTTT. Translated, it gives CASSSLTRFDTQYF.

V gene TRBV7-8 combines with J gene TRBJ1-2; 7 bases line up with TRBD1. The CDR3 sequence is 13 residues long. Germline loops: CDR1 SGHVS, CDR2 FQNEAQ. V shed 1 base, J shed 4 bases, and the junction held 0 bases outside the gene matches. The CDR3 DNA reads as TGTGCCAGCAGCTTAGGGACAGGCTATGGCTACACCTTC. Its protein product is CASSLGTGYGYTF.